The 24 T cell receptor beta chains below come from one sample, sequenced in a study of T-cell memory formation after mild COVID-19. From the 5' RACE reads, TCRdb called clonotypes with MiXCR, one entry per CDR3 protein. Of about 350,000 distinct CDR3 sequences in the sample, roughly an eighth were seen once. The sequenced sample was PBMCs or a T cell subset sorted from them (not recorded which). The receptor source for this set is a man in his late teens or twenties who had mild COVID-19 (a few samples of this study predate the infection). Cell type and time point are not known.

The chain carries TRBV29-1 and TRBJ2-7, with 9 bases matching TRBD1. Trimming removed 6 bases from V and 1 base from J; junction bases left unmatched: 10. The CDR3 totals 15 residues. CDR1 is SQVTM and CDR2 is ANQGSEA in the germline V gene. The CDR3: CSVETGTGLSYEQYF. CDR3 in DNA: TGCAGCGTCGAAACCGGGACAGGGCTTTCCTACGAGCAGTACTTC.

The CDR3 protein is CSARVGLVADTQYF. In nucleotides, the CDR3 is TGCAGTGCTAGGGTGGGACTAGTGGCAGATACGCAGTATTTT. The genes are TRBV20-1 and TRBJ2-3; 8 bases are a match to TRBD2. This CDR3 spans 14 amino acids. Germline CDR1 DFQATT, CDR2 SNEGSKA (reference sequence). The trim removed 3 bases at V and 4 bases at J, leaving 6 bases unmatched.

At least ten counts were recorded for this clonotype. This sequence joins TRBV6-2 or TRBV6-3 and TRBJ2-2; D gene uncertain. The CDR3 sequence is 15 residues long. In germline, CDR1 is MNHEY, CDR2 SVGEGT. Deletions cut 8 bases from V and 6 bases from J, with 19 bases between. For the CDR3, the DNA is TGTGCCAGCGGAGACGGAAATCATCAAGCCGGGGAGCTGTTTTTT. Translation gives CASGDGNHQAGELFF.

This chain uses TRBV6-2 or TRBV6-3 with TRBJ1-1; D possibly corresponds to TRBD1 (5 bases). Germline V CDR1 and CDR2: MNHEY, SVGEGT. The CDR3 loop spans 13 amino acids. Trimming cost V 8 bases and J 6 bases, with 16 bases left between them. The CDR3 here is CASWPPGPSEAFF. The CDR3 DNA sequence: TGTGCCAGCTGGCCGCCGGGGCCCTCTGAAGCTTTCTTT.

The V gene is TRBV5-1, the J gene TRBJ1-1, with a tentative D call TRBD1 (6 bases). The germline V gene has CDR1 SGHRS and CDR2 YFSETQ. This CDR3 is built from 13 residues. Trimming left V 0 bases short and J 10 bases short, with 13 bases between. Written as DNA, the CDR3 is TGCGCCAGCAGCTTGGCGGGGCGGGACACAGCTTTCTTT. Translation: CASSLAGRDTAFF.

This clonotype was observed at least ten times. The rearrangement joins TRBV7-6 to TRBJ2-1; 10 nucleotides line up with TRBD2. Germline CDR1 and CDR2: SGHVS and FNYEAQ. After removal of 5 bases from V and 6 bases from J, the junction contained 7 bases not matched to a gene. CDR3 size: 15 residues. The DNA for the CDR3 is TGTGCCAGCAGCCAGGGACTAGCGAGTACCAATGAGCAGTTCTTC. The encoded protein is CASSQGLASTNEQFF.

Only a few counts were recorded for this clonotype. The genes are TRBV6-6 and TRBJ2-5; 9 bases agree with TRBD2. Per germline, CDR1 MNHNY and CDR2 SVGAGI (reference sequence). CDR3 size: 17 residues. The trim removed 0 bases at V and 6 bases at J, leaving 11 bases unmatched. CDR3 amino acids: CASSYSSSLAGLKTQYF. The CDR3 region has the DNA TGTGCCAGCAGTTACTCGAGTTCCCTAGCGGGGTTAAAGACCCAGTACTTC.

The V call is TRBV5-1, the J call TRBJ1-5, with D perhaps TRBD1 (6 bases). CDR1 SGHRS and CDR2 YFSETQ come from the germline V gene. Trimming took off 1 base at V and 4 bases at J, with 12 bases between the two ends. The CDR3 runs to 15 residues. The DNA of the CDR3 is TGCGCCAGCAGCTTGACAGGGCTGCGGAATCAGCCCCAGCATTTT. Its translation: CASSLTGLRNQPQHF.

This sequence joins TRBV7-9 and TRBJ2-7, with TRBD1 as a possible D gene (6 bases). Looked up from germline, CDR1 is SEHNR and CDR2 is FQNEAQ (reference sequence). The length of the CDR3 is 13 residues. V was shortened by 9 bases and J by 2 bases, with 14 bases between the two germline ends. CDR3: CASGAGVTYEQYF. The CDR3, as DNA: TGTGCCAGTGGGGCAGGGGTAACCTACGAGCAGTACTTC.

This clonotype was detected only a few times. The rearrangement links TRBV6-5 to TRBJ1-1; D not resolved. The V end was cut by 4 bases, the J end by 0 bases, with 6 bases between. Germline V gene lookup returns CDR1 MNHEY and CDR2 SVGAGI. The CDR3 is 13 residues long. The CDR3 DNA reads TGTGCCAGCAGTTCCATTATGAACACTGAAGCTTTCTTT. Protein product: CASSSIMNTEAFF.

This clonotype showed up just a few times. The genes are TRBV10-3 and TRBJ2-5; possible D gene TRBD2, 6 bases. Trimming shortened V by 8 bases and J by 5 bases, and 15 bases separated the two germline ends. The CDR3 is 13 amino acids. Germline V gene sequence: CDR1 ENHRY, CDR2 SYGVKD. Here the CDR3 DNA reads TGTGCCATCGGGAGGAAGAAGGGGGAGACCCAGTACTTC. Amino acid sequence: CAIGRKKGETQYF.

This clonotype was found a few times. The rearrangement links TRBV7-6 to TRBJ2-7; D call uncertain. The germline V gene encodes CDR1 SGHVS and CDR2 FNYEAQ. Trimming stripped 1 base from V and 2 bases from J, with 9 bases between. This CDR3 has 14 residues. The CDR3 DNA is TGTGCCAGCAGCTTAGGGCCCCAGACCTACGAGCAGTACTTC. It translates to CASSLGPQTYEQYF.

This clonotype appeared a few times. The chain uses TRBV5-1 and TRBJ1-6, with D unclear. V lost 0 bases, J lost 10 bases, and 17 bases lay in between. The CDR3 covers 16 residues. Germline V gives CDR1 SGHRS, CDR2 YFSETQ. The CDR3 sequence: CASSLEGKISSSPLHF. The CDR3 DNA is TGCGCCAGCAGCTTGGAAGGCAAGATAAGCTCCTCACCCCTCCACTTT.

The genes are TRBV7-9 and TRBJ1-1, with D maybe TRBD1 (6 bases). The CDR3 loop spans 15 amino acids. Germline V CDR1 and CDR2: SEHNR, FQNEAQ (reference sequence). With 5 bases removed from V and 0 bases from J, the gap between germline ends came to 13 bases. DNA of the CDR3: TGTGCCAGCAGCCTTATGGGGGGGCTGAACACTGAAGCTTTCTTT. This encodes CASSLMGGLNTEAFF.

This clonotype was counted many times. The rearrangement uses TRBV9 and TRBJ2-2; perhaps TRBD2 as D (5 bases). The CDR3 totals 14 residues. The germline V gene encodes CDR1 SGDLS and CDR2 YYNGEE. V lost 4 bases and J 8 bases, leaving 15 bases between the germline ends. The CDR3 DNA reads TGTGCCAGCAGCATTCGGACCGGCGGGGGGGAGCTGTTTTTT. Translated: CASSIRTGGGELFF.

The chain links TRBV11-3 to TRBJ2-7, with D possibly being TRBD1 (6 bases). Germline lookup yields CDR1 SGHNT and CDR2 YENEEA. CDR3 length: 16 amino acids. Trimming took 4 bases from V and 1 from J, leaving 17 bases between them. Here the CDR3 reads CASSWKQGRGSYEQYV. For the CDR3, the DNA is TGTGCCAGCAGCTGGAAACAGGGAAGAGGGTCCTACGAGCAGTACGTC.

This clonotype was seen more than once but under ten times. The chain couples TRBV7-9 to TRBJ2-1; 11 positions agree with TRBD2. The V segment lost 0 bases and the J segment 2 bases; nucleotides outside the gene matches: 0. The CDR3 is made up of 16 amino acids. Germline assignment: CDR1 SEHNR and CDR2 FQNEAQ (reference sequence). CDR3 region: CASSLATSGAYNEQFF. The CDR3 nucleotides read TGTGCCAGCAGCTTAGCGACTAGCGGGGCCTACAATGAGCAGTTCTTC.

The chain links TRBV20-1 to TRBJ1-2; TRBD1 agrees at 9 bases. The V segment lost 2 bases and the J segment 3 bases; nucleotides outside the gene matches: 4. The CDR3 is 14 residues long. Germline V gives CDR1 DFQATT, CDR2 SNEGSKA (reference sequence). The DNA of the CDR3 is TGCAGTGCTAGATCCGGGACAGGGTACTATGGCTACACCTTC. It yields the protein CSARSGTGYYGYTF.

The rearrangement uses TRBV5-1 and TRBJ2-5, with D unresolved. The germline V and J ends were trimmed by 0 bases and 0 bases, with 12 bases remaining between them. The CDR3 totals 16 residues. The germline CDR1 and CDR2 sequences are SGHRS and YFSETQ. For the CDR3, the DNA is TGCGCCAGCAGCTTGGGTCCCCAGGCACACCAAGAGACCCAGTACTTC. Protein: CASSLGPQAHQETQYF.

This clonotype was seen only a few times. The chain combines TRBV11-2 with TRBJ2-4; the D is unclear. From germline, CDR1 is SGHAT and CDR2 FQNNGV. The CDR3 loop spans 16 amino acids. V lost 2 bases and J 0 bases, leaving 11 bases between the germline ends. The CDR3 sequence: CASSLRAPIAKNIQYF. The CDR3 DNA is TGTGCCAGCAGCTTACGAGCGCCCATAGCCAAAAACATTCAGTACTTC.

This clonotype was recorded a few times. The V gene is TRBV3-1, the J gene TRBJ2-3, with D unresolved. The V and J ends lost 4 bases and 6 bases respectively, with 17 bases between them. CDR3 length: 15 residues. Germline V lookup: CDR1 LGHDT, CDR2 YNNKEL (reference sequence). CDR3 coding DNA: TGTGCCAGCAGCCCGGCAGCCCCGATTGGGGATACGCAGTATTTT. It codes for CASSPAAPIGDTQYF.

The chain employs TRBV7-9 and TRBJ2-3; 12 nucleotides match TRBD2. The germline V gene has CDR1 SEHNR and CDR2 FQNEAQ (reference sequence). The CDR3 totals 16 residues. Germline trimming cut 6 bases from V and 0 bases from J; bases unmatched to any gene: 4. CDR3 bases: TGTGCCAGCAGACGGACTAGCGGGACAAGCACAGATACGCAGTATTTT. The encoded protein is CASRRTSGTSTDTQYF.

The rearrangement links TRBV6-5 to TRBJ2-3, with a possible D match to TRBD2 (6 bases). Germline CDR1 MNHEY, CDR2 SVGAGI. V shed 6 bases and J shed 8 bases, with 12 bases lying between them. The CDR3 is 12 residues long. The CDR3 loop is CASSKLAGTQYF. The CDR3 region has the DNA TGTGCCAGCAGCAAACTAGCCGGTACGCAGTATTTT.

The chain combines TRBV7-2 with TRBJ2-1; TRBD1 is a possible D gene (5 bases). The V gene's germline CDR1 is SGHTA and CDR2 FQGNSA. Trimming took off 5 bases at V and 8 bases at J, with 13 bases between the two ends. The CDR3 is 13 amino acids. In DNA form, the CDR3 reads TGTGCCAGCAGCCCAGGGAACCGGGATGAGCAGTTCTTC. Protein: CASSPGNRDEQFF. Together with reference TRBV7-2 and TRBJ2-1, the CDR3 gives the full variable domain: GAGVSQSPSNKVTEKGKDVELRCDPISGHTALYWYRQSLGQGLEFLIYFQGNSAPDKSGLPSDRFSAERTGGSVSTLTIQRTQQEDSAVYLCASSPGNRDEQFFGPGTRLTVL.